The present entry profiles one T cell receptor beta chain with its context. In the authors' methods: Estimates of nucleated cell counts were drawn from the amplification of reference gene primers. Method: immunoSEQ multiplex PCR; TCRdb's copy keeps in-frame clones and lacks some. The DNA was the basis for D and trimming; V, J and clone size are from that table. The sample has about 26,000 clones, approximately 96% seen once. The data stem from a study of blood T cell repertoires in COVID-19. Background on the study: COVID-19 samples collected from the United States, Italy and Spain covered acute and convalescent phases. Nucleic acid was either cDNA or gDNA, and it came from T cells, B-cell-depleted T cells, or PBMCs.

The sample taken for sequencing was peripheral blood. The receptor was isolated from a human donor with active COVID-19. The donor label of this sample is uncertain.

The CDR3 sequence is CASSFGGTSGKGAYNEQFF. Written as DNA, the CDR3 is TGTGCCAGCAGCTTCGGGGGGACTAGCGGGAAGGGTGCCTACAATGAGCAGTTCTTC. The gene calls are TRBV7-9 and TRBJ2-1, with TRBD2 matching 13 bases. Germline loops: CDR1 SEHNR, CDR2 FQNEAQ (reference sequence). Trimming cost V 3 bases and J 2 bases; bases outside gene matches: 10. CDR3 length: 19 residues.